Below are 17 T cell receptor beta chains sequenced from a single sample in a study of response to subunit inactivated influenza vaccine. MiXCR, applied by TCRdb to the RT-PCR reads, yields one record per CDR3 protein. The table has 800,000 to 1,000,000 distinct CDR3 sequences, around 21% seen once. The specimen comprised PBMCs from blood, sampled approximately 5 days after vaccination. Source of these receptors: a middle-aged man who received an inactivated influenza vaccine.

CDR3: CASSKNKAGGELFF. As DNA, the CDR3 is TGTGCCAGCAGCAAAAACAAGGCAGGGGGGGAGCTGTTTTTT. The V and J genes are TRBV2 and TRBJ2-2, with a possible D match to TRBD1 (5 bases). Trimming took 6 bases from V and 8 from J, leaving 16 bases between them. Looked up from germline, CDR1 is SNHLY and CDR2 is FYNNEI. This CDR3 has 14 amino acids.

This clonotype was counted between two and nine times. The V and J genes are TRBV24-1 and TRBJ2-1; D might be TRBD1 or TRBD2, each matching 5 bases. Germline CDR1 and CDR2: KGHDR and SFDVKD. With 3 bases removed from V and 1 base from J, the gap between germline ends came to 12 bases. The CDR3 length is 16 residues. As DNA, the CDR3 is TGTGCCACCAGTGATCCCCGGGACCATTCCTACAATGAGCAGTTCTTC. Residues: CATSDPRDHSYNEQFF.

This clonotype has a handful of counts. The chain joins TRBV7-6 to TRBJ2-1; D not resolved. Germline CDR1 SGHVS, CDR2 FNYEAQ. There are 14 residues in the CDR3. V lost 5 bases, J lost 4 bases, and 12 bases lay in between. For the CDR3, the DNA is TGTGCCAGCAGCCCCGGGCACGATTACAATGAGCAGTTCTTC. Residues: CASSPGHDYNEQFF.

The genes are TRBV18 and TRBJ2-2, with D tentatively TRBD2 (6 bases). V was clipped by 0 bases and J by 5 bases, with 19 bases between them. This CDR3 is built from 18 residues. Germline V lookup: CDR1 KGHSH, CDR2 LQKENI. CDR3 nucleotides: TGTGCCAGCTCACCACCAGGCAGGATGGCGGGATTGACCGGGGAGCTGTTTTTT. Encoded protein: CASSPPGRMAGLTGELFF.

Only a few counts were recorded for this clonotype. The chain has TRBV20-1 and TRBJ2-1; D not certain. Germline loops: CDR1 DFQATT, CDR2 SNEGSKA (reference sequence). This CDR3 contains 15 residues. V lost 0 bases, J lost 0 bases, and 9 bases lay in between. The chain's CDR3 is CSARERKSSYNEQFF. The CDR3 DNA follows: TGCAGTGCTAGAGAGCGGAAGAGCTCCTACAATGAGCAGTTCTTC.

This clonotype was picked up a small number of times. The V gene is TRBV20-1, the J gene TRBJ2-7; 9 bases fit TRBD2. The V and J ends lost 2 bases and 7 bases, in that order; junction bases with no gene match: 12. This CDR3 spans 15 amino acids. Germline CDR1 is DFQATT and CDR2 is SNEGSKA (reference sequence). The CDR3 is CSARTSTSGLREQYF. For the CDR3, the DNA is TGCAGTGCTAGAACTTCGACTAGCGGCCTAAGGGAGCAGTACTTC.

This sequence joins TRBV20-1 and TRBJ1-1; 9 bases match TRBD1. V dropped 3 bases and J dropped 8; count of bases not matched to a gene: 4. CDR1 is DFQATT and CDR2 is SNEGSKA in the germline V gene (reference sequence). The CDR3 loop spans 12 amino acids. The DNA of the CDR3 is TGCAGTGCTAGCCGGGACAGGGTCGAAGCTTTCTTT. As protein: CSASRDRVEAFF.

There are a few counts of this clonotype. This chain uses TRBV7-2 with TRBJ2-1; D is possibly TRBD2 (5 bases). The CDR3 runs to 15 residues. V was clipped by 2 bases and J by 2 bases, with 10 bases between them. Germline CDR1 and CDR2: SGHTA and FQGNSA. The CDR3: CASSLIALAYNEQFF. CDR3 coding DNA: TGTGCCAGCAGCTTAATAGCGTTGGCCTACAATGAGCAGTTCTTC.

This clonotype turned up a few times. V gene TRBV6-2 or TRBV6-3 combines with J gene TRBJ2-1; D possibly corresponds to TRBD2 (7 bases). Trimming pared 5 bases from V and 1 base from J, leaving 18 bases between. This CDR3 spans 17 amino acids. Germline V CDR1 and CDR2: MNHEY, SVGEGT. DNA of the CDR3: TGTGCCAGCAGTCCCGTCGGGGGGAGGGGGTCCTACAATGAGCAGTTCTTC. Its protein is CASSPVGGRGSYNEQFF.

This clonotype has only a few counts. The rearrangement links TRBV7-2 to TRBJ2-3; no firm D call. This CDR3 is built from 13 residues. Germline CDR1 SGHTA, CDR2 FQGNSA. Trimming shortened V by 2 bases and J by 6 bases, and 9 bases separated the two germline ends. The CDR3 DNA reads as TGTGCCAGCAGCTTACATCGTCCGGATACGCAGTATTTT. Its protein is CASSLHRPDTQYF.

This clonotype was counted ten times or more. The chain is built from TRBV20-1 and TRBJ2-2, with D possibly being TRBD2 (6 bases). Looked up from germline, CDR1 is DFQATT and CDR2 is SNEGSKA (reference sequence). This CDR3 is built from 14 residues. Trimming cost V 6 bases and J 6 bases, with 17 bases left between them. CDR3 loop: CSAPQLAGAGELFF. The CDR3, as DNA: TGCAGTGCCCCCCAACTAGCCGGGGCCGGGGAGCTGTTTTTT.

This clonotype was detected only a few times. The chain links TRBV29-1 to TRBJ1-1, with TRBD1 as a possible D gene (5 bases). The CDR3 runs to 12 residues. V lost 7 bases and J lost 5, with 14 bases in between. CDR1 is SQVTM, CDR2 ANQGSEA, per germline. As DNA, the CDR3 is TGCAGCGCAAAGACAGTAAGGACTGAAGCTTTCTTT. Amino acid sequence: CSAKTVRTEAFF.

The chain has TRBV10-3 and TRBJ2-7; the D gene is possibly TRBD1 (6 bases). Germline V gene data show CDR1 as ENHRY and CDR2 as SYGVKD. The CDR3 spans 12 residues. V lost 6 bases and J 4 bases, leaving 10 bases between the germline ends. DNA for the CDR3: TGTGCCATCAGCATTAGGGGGTACGAGCAGTACTTC. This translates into CAISIRGYEQYF.

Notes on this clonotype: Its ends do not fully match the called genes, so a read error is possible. This CDR3 is CASRLASGQNEQFF. CDR3 in DNA: TGCGCCAGCCGCTTGGCTAGCGGGCAAAATGAGCAGTTCTTC. V usage is TRBV5-1 and J usage is TRBJ2-1; TRBD2 matches at 8 bases. CDR1 is SGHRS and CDR2 is YFSETQ in the germline V gene. The CDR3 spans 14 residues.

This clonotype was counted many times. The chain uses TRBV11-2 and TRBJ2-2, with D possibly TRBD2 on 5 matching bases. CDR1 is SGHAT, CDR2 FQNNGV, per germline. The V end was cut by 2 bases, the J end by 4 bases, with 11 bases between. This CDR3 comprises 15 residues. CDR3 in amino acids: CASSLMEAGTGELFF. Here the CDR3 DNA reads TGTGCCAGCAGCTTAATGGAGGCTGGCACCGGGGAGCTGTTTTTT.

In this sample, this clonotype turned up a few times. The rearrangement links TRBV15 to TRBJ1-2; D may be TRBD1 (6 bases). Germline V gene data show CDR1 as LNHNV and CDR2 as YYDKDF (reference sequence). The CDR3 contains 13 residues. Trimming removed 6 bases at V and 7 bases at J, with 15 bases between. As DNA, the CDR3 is TGTGCCACCAGGAGCGCAACAGGGACTGGCTACACCTTC. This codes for CATRSATGTGYTF.

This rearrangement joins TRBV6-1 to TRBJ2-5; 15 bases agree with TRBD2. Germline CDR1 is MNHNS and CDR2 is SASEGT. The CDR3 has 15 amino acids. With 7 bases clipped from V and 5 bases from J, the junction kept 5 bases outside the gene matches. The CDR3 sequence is CASKGLAGGRETQYF. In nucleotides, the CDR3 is TGTGCCAGCAAAGGACTAGCGGGGGGGCGGGAGACCCAGTACTTC.